This TCR beta chain was documented in a study of cytomegalovirus exposure and HLA in healthy donors. Researchers ran the PCR with 60 Vbeta and 13 Jbeta primers. Here immunoSEQ multiplex PCR was the method, and the copy in TCRdb shows in-frame clones only, minus some. The table lists approximately 150,000 clones, around four fifths of them singletons. The V end was cut by 0 bases, the J end by 4 bases, with 13 bases between. Per germline, CDR1 MNHNY and CDR2 SVGAGI (reference sequence). The CDR3 runs to 16 residues. The specimen sequenced was PBMCs. This TCR was sampled from a man under 40 in good health and CMV-seronegative. This chain links TRBV6-6 with TRBJ2-1; D possibly corresponds to TRBD2 (6 bases). CDR3 region: CASSYSSFGGYNEQFF. As DNA, the CDR3 is TGTGCCAGCAGTTACTCGAGTTTCGGGGGATACAATGAGCAGTTCTTC.